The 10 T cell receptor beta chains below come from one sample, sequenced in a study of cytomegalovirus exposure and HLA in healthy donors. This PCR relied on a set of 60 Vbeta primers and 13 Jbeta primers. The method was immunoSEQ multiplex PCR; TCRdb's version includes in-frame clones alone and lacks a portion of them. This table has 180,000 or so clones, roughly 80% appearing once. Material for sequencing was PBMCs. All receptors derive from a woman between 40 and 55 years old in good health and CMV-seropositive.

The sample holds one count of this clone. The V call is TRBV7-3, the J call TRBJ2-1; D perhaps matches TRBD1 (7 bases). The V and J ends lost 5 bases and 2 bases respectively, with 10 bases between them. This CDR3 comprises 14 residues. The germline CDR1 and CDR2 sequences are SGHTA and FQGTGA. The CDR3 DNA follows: TGTGCCAGCAGCCAGGGGGGTACCTACAATGAGCAGTTCTTC. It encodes CASSQGGTYNEQFF.

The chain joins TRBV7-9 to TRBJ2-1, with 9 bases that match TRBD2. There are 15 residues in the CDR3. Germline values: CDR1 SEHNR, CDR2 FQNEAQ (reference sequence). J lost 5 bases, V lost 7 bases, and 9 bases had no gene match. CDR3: CASTLGLAGDNEQFF. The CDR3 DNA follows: TGTGCCAGCACGCTGGGACTAGCAGGCGACAATGAGCAGTTCTTC. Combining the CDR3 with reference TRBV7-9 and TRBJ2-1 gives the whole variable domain DTGVSQNPRHKITKRGQNVTFRCDPISEHNRLYWYRQTLGQGPEFLTYFQNEAQLEKSRLLSDRFSAERPKGSFSTLEIQRTEQGDSAMYLCASTLGLAGDNEQFFGPGTRLTVL.

The CDR3 sequence is CASSEVAERQFF. CDR3 sequence (DNA): TGTGCCAGCAGTGAAGTGGCGGAGAGGCAGTTCTTC. The V and J genes are TRBV6-1 and TRBJ2-1; D call uncertain. Germline V gene lookup returns CDR1 MNHNS and CDR2 SASEGT. Trimming left V 1 base short and J 12 bases short, with 10 bases between. The CDR3 is 12 residues long.

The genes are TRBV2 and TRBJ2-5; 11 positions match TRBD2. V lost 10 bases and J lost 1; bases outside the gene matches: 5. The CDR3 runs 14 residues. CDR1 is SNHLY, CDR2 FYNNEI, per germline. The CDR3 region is CATSGLAGQETQYF. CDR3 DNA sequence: TGTGCCACCTCCGGACTAGCGGGCCAAGAGACCCAGTACTTC.

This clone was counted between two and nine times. CDR3: CASSFLTSGTTTDTQYF. The DNA for the CDR3 is TGTGCCAGCAGCTTCCTGACTAGCGGGACAACCACAGATACGCAGTATTTT. The chain uses TRBV7-6 and TRBJ2-3, with 11 bases identical to TRBD2. The junction had 7 bases not matched to a gene; V was cut back by 3 bases and J by 2 bases. Germline CDR1 reads SGHVS; CDR2 reads FNYEAQ. The CDR3 is 17 residues long.

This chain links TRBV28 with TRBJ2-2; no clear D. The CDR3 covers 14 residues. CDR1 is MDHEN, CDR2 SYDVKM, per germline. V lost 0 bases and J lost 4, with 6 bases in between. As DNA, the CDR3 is TGTGCCAGCAGTTTATGGACGGGCACCGGGGAGCTGTTTTTT. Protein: CASSLWTGTGELFF. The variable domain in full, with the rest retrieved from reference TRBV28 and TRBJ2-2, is DVKVTQSSRYLVKRTGEKVFLECVQDMDHENMFWYRQDPGLGLRLIYFSYDVKMKEKGDIPEGYSVSREKKERFSLILESASTNQTSMYLCASSLWTGTGELFFGEGSRLTVL.

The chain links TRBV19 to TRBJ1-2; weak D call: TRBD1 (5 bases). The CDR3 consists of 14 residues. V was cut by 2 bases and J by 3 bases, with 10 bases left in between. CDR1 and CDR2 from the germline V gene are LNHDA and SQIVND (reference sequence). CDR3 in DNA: TGTGCCAGTAGTATAAGGAGGGGTGACTATGGCTACACCTTC. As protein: CASSIRRGDYGYTF.

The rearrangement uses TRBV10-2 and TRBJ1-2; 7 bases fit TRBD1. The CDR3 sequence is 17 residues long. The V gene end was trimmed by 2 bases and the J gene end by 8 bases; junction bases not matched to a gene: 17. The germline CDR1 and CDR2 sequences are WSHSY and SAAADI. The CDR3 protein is CASSEASGVGTARGYTF. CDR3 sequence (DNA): TGCGCCAGCAGTGAGGCCTCAGGGGTGGGGACAGCGCGCGGCTACACCTTC.

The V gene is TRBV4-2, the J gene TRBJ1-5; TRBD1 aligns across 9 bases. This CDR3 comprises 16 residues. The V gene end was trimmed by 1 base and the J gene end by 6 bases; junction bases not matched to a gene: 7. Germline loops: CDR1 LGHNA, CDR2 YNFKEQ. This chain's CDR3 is CASSQAMDRGSQPQHF. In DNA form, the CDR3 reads TGTGCCAGCAGCCAAGCTATGGACAGGGGAAGTCAGCCCCAGCATTTT.

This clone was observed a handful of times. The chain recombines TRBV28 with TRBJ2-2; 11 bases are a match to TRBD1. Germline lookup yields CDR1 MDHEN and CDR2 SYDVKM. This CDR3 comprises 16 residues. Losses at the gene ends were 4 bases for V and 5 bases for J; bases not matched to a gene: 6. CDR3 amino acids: CASSSSDRGHTGELFF. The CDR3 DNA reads TGTGCCAGCAGTTCCTCGGACAGGGGGCATACCGGGGAGCTGTTTTTT.